These 4 T cell receptor beta chains originate from one sample sequenced in a study of shared clonotypes between healthy human individuals. Repertoires were generated with immunoSEQ multiplex PCR, while TCRdb's copy carries only in-frame clones and drops some. The sample records over a million clones, approximately 78% being singletons. Sequenced input: memory CD4+ T cells from PBMCs. Subset indicated: CD45RA-negative fraction. Receptor source: a man between 18 and 35 years old in good health. Some clones in this sample may be carry-over from other donors' samples.

This chain connects TRBV23-1 to TRBJ1-5, with 7 bases lining up with TRBD1. TRBV23-1 is reported as an ORF; its role is uncertain. There are 15 residues in the CDR3. The V and J ends lost 4 bases and 0 bases, in that order; junction bases with no gene match: 3. This chain's CDR3 is CASSPGTASNQPQHF. The DNA of the CDR3 is TGCGCCAGCAGTCCCGGGACAGCTAGCAATCAGCCCCAGCATTTT.

This chain uses TRBV28 with TRBJ2-4; D unresolved. V shed 2 bases and J shed 7 bases, with 6 bases lying between them. Germline V lookup: CDR1 MDHEN, CDR2 SYDVKM. The CDR3 runs to 12 residues. This CDR3 is CASSLAENIQYF. CDR3 DNA sequence: TGTGCCAGCAGTTTAGCAGAGAACATTCAGTACTTC.

This sequence joins TRBV7-2 and TRBJ1-5; D remains ambiguous. The CDR3 runs to 12 residues. Trimming removed 5 bases at V and 3 bases at J, with 5 bases between. The germline CDR1 and CDR2 sequences are SGHTA and FQGNSA. CDR3 in amino acids: CASSPANQPQHF. In DNA, the CDR3 is TGTGCCAGCAGCCCAGCCAATCAGCCCCAGCATTTT.

The rearrangement joins TRBV11-2 to TRBJ2-7; no clear D gene. The CDR3 is made up of 14 amino acids. The V gene lost 0 bases and the J gene lost 3 bases, with 9 bases spanning the gap. The germline V gene has CDR1 SGHAT and CDR2 FQNNGV. The CDR3: CASSLDLARYEQYF. CDR3 nucleotides: TGTGCCAGCAGCTTAGATCTGGCCCGCTACGAGCAGTACTTC.